The next 6 T cell receptor beta chains were all read from a single sample in a study of shared clonotypes between healthy human individuals. The method was immunoSEQ multiplex PCR; TCRdb's version includes in-frame clones alone and lacks a portion of them. The sample records 1.4 million or so clones, approximately 98.5% being singletons. Sequencing was done on a sample of naive CD4+ T cells sorted from blood. This sample's subset: CD45RA+ positively selected. These receptors all stem from a man aged 25-45 years in good health.

Worth noting for this clone: The sample holds other DNA sequences that translate to the same CDR3. V gene TRBV18 combines with J gene TRBJ2-7; maybe TRBD2 (5 bases). CDR3 length: 13 amino acids. With 0 bases removed from V and 5 bases from J, the gap between germline ends came to 8 bases. Germline CDR1 and CDR2: KGHSH and LQKENI. CDR3 nucleotides: TGTGCCAGCTCACCACCCGGGGTCCACGAGCAGTACTTC. Encoded protein: CASSPPGVHEQYF.

A remark on this clone: This sample also contains other DNA sequences that code for the same CDR3. The V and J genes are TRBV18 and TRBJ1-5, with unresolved D. Between the trimmed V and J ends, which lost 2 bases and 4 bases, there was a span of 6 bases. Germline CDR1 is KGHSH and CDR2 is LQKENI. This CDR3 has 13 residues. For the CDR3, the DNA is TGTGCCAGCTCACCAGGTGGAAATCAGCCCCAGCATTTT. Translating gives CASSPGGNQPQHF.

V and J are TRBV9 and TRBJ2-3; D is undetermined. There are 16 residues in the CDR3. The V gene lost 0 bases and the J gene lost 1 base, with 12 bases spanning the gap. Germline lookup yields CDR1 SGDLS and CDR2 YYNGEE. CDR3 residues: CASSVAPLAGTDTQYF. CDR3 DNA: TGTGCCAGCAGCGTAGCCCCCCTGGCCGGCACAGATACGCAGTATTTT.

In its sample, this clone was seen once. The genes are TRBV28 and TRBJ2-7, with unresolved D. Trimming took 7 bases from V and 6 from J, leaving 19 bases between them. The length of the CDR3 is 14 residues. Germline V gene lookup returns CDR1 MDHEN and CDR2 SYDVKM. CDR3 residues: CASTLSTPAIEQYF. The CDR3 DNA reads TGTGCCAGCACTCTCTCGACTCCTGCGATCGAGCAGTACTTC.

CDR3 DNA sequence: TGTGCCAGTAGCCCTCGGGGCCGTAGGGAAGCTTTCTTT. This codes for CASSPRGRREAFF. This chain links TRBV19 with TRBJ1-1; possibly TRBD1 for D (5 bases). This CDR3 spans 13 amino acids. V gave up 6 bases and J gave up 8 bases, with 16 bases separating them. Germline-derived CDR1 and CDR2 are LNHDA and SQIVND (reference sequence).

This chain joins TRBV7-6 and TRBJ1-1; TRBD1 matches at 12 bases. The CDR3 spans 14 residues. Germline V CDR1 and CDR2: SGHVS, FNYEAQ. After removal of 3 bases from V and 11 bases from J, the junction contained 7 bases not matched to a gene. This chain's CDR3 is CASSLSGQGARAFF. The CDR3 coding sequence is TGTGCCAGCAGCTTGTCGGGACAGGGGGCTAGGGCTTTCTTT. Supplemented by reference TRBV7-6 and TRBJ1-1, the full variable domain reads GAGVSQSPRYKVTKRGQDVALRCDPISGHVSLYWYRQALGQGPEFLTYFNYEAQQDKSGLPNDRFSAERPEGSISTLTIQRTEQRDSAMYRCASSLSGQGARAFFGQGTRLTVV.